The 22 T cell receptor beta chains reported below all come from one sample, sequenced in a study of blood T cells in healthy people across ages. Primed by a sample-barcoded 5' primer and a J-beta primer mix, a second PCR proceeded for 7 to 11 cycles. In TCRdb, the 5' RACE reads were re-called with MiXCR into one record per CDR3 protein. The sample contains around 710,000 distinct CDR3 sequences, roughly two fifths of which appear only once. Sequencing used blood. Receptors originate from a woman between 55 and 75 years old in good health.

CDR3 sequence reads: CSSLTKDRPNNEQYF. The CDR3 DNA reads as TGCAGCTCCCTAACGAAGGACAGGCCCAACAACGAGCAGTACTTC. The chain links TRBV20-1 to TRBJ2-5, with TRBD1 matching 7 bases. The tail of the sequence fits TRBJ2-7 better, so the J call may be wrong. CDR3 length equals 15 residues. Germline-derived CDR1 and CDR2 are DFQATT and SNEGSKA (reference sequence).

This clonotype was seen ten or more times. The genes are TRBV7-2 and TRBJ2-7; TRBD1 might be the D (6 bases). CDR1 and CDR2 from the germline V gene are SGHTA and FQGNSA. The V end was cut by 5 bases, the J end by 7 bases, with 21 bases between. The CDR3 is 15 residues long. DNA of the CDR3: TGTGCCAGCAGCCGAGGGGGAGACCCTCCGGGAGAGCAGTACTTC. This codes for CASSRGGDPPGEQYF. Filled out from reference TRBV7-2 and TRBJ2-7, the complete variable domain reads GAGVSQSPSNKVTEKGKDVELRCDPISGHTALYWYRQSLGQGLEFLIYFQGNSAPDKSGLPSDRFSAERTGGSVSTLTIQRTQQEDSAVYLCASSRGGDPPGEQYFGPGTRLTVT.

In its sample, this clonotype was seen a few times. CDR3 coding DNA: TGTGCCAGCAGCCAAGTTGGCCGCCTCGTAGGTGGCTACACCTTC. Translating gives CASSQVGRLVGGYTF. The chain links TRBV4-2 to TRBJ1-2; D ambiguous. The CDR3 has 15 amino acids. CDR1 and CDR2 (germline): LGHNA, YNFKEQ. V was cut by 1 base and J by 7 bases, with 16 bases left in between.

This clonotype was found a few times. The chain employs TRBV9 and TRBJ2-7; 8 bases match TRBD1. Germline V lookup: CDR1 SGDLS, CDR2 YYNGEE. The V segment lost 4 bases and the J segment 2 bases; nucleotides outside the gene matches: 2. The CDR3 runs to 13 residues. The CDR3: CASSTTGAYEQYF. In nucleotides, the CDR3 is TGTGCCAGCAGCACGACAGGGGCCTACGAGCAGTACTTC.

The V call is TRBV25-1, the J call TRBJ1-1, with a tentative D call TRBD1 (6 bases). Trimming cost V 3 bases and J 4 bases, with 12 bases left between them. The CDR3 totals 14 residues. Germline CDR1 reads MGHDK; CDR2 reads SYGVNS. In DNA form, the CDR3 reads TGTGCCAGCAGTGATGGGCAGGGGAGCACTGAAGCTTTCTTT. Protein sequence: CASSDGQGSTEAFF.

This clonotype turned up a few times. The chain couples TRBV29-1 to TRBJ2-4; 9 bases line up with TRBD2. The trim removed 0 bases at V and 13 bases at J, leaving 7 bases unmatched. CDR1 SQVTM and CDR2 ANQGSEA come from the germline V gene. The CDR3 is 13 amino acids. The DNA for the CDR3 is TGCAGCGTTGAAGAGCGGGAGGGCCGGGAGCAGTACTTC. Amino acid sequence: CSVEEREGREQYF.

This clonotype was seen only once. This chain uses TRBV6-5 with TRBJ2-3; 9 nucleotides align to TRBD2. V dropped 7 bases and J dropped 2; count of bases not matched to a gene: 7. Germline CDR1 MNHEY, CDR2 SVGAGI. The CDR3 covers 15 residues. CDR3 DNA: TGTGCCAGCACCAAACTAGCGGGCCCCACAGATACGCAGTATTTT. It yields the protein CASTKLAGPTDTQYF.

The CDR3 DNA reads TGTGCCAGCAGTTACGGGCAGGGCCTGGGGGAAACTGAAGCTTTCTTT. This sequence encodes CASSYGQGLGETEAFF. This rearrangement joins TRBV12-3 or TRBV12-4 to TRBJ1-1, with D possibly being TRBD1 (5 bases). V was clipped by 4 bases and J by 5 bases, with 20 bases between them. CDR3 length: 16 amino acids.

Only a few counts were recorded for this clonotype. The chain recombines TRBV6-6 with TRBJ2-1; D gene ambiguous. Deletions cut 0 bases from V and 10 bases from J, with 16 bases between. Germline CDR1 reads MNHNY; CDR2 reads SVGAGI (reference sequence). This CDR3 contains 15 residues. The CDR3 region is CASSYSKLSEYEQFF. The CDR3 nucleotides read TGTGCCAGCAGTTACTCGAAATTGTCGGAATACGAGCAGTTCTTC.

In this sample, this clonotype turned up once. The junction and the germline gene differ at one end; a read error may be behind it. The chain employs TRBV7-3 and TRBJ2-5; no definite D call. The CDR3 runs 14 residues. Germline V CDR1 and CDR2: SGHTA, FQGTGA. CDR3 loop: CTSSPYGGGETQYF. In DNA form, the CDR3 reads TGTACCAGCAGCCCCTACGGTGGTGGGGAGACCCAGTACTTC.

This sequence joins TRBV10-1 and TRBJ2-5; 10 nucleotides match TRBD1. Germline trimming cut 3 bases from V and 5 bases from J; bases unmatched to any gene: 12. This CDR3 contains 17 residues. CDR1 and CDR2 from the germline V gene are WNHNN and SYGVQD (reference sequence). CDR3 coding DNA: TGCGCCAGCAGTGAAGGGACAGGGGATAGTGGCTCGGAGACCCAGTACTTC. Translating gives CASSEGTGDSGSETQYF.

At least ten counts were recorded for this clonotype. This sequence joins TRBV5-1 and TRBJ2-3; 10 bases match TRBD2. In germline, CDR1 is SGHRS, CDR2 YFSETQ. This CDR3 has 16 residues. V lost 6 bases, J lost 1 base, and 8 bases stayed unmatched. In DNA, the CDR3 is TGCGCCAGCACTCCACCAGGACTAGCGGGCACAGATACGCAGTATTTT. Translation gives CASTPPGLAGTDTQYF. Combining the CDR3 with reference TRBV5-1 and TRBJ2-3 gives the whole variable domain KAGVTQTPRYLIKTRGQQVTLSCSPISGHRSVSWYQQTPGQGLQFLFEYFSETQRNKGNFPGRFSGRQFSNSRSEMNVSTLELGDSALYLCASTPPGLAGTDTQYFGPGTRLTVL.

The rearrangement uses TRBV12-3 or TRBV12-4 and TRBJ2-5; D is undetermined. V was trimmed by 6 bases and J by 5 bases, leaving 10 bases between them. The CDR3 sequence is 12 residues long. The CDR3 loop is CASSPTWETQYF. CDR3 coding DNA: TGTGCCAGCAGCCCTACTTGGGAGACCCAGTACTTC.

The chain uses TRBV18 and TRBJ1-2, with D tentatively TRBD1 (6 bases). CDR3 length: 14 residues. CDR1 is KGHSH, CDR2 LQKENI, per germline. V was shortened by 3 bases and J by 0 bases, with 8 bases between the two germline ends. The CDR3, as DNA: TGTGCCAGCTCACCCGGACAGACTAACTATGGCTACACCTTC. Translating gives CASSPGQTNYGYTF.

For this clonotype: A junction end diverges from the germline sequence, so it may reflect a read error. The chain recombines TRBV6-2 or TRBV6-3 with TRBJ2-5, with D possibly being TRBD1 or TRBD2 (6 bases each). The CDR3 has 15 residues. CDR1 is MNHEY, CDR2 SVGEGT, per germline. CDR3: CTSSYGGGTGETQYF. CDR3 in DNA: TGTACCAGCAGTTACGGGGGCGGTACGGGGGAGACCCAGTACTTC.

This clonotype was detected many times. The rearrangement uses TRBV12-5 and TRBJ2-1; 8 nucleotides align to TRBD1. Looked up from germline, CDR1 is LGHNT and CDR2 is FRNRAP. The CDR3 runs to 20 residues. Trimming at V came to 0 bases and at J to 0 bases, leaving 13 bases not matched to a gene. The CDR3 here is CASGLVDRAVLPSSYNEQFF. The CDR3 bases are TGTGCTAGTGGTTTGGTGGACAGGGCTGTACTCCCTAGCTCCTACAATGAGCAGTTCTTC.

This clonotype appeared a few times. Here the CDR3 DNA reads TGTGCCAGCAGCCTTATGGACAGGGGCTACAATGAGCAGTTCTTC. Residues: CASSLMDRGYNEQFF. The chain employs TRBV14 and TRBJ2-1; 9 positions match TRBD1. With V trimmed by 4 bases and J by 3 bases, 4 bases remained unmatched. The CDR3 consists of 15 residues. CDR1 and CDR2 (germline): SGHDN, FVKESK.

The chain couples TRBV3-1 to TRBJ2-1; D is tentatively TRBD1 or TRBD2 (5 bases each). The CDR3 sequence is 13 residues long. Trimming removed 3 bases at V and 5 bases at J, with 8 bases between. Germline loops: CDR1 LGHDT, CDR2 YNNKEL (reference sequence). CDR3: CASSQRGHNEQFF. The CDR3 DNA is TGTGCCAGCAGCCAGAGGGGCCACAATGAGCAGTTCTTC.

The chain joins TRBV4-2 to TRBJ2-5; D is perhaps TRBD2 (5 bases). The CDR3 runs to 14 residues. V lost 1 base, J lost 5 bases, and 11 bases lay in between. CDR1 LGHNA and CDR2 YNFKEQ come from the germline V gene. The CDR3 DNA follows: TGTGCCAGCAGCCAAGCGACTTGGAGGGAGACCCAGTACTTC. Translated: CASSQATWRETQYF.

The V call is TRBV6-1, the J call TRBJ2-2; D unresolved. The CDR3 covers 13 residues. Trimming pared 6 bases from V and 5 bases from J, leaving 10 bases between. Germline-derived CDR1 and CDR2 are MNHNS and SASEGT. The CDR3 loop is CASRARPTGELFF. CDR3 DNA: TGTGCCAGCAGAGCAAGACCGACCGGGGAGCTGTTTTTT.

This clonotype was seen a handful of times. CDR3 protein: CSARAGTSVVNEQFF. CDR3 DNA sequence: TGCAGTGCTAGAGCTGGGACTAGCGTGGTCAATGAGCAGTTCTTC. The chain has TRBV20-1 and TRBJ2-1, with TRBD2 matching over 10 bases. The V and J ends lost 1 base and 6 bases, in that order; junction bases with no gene match: 6. Looked up from germline, CDR1 is DFQATT and CDR2 is SNEGSKA (reference sequence). This CDR3 spans 15 amino acids.

Comments on this clonotype: Sequence at one end of the junction differs from germline and may be a read error. The V call is TRBV7-6, the J call TRBJ2-3; D is possibly TRBD2 (7 bases). CDR3 length: 16 amino acids. Germline V CDR1 and CDR2: SGHVS, FNYEAQ. The CDR3 sequence: CASRLGGGLSPDTQYF. In DNA form, the CDR3 reads TGTGCCAGCAGGTTAGGGGGGGGATTGAGCCCAGATACGCAGTATTTT.